These 6 T cell receptor beta chains came from one sample sequenced in a study of blood T cells in healthy people across ages. Through a sample-barcoded 5' primer and a J-beta primer mix, a second PCR was run for roughly 7 to 11 cycles. TCRdb reprocessed the 5' RACE reads via MiXCR and lists one record per CDR3 protein. The sample lists about 640,000 distinct CDR3 sequences; about 54% were seen once. Sequencing used blood. These receptors all stem from a man between 60 and 75 years old in good health.

This chain links TRBV6-1 with TRBJ2-1; TRBD1 matches 9 bases. Germline V lookup: CDR1 MNHNS, CDR2 SASEGT. The junction had 10 bases not matched to a gene; V was cut back by 9 bases and J by 7 bases. The CDR3 covers 14 residues. CDR3 residues: CASDDGTGSNEQFF. The CDR3 coding sequence is TGTGCCAGTGACGACGGGACAGGGAGTAATGAGCAGTTCTTC.

This clonotype has only a few counts. The gene calls are TRBV2 and TRBJ2-5; D is perhaps TRBD1 or TRBD2 (5 bases each). Germline V gives CDR1 SNHLY, CDR2 FYNNEI. The CDR3 is 13 amino acids. Deletions cut 8 bases from V and 9 bases from J, with 19 bases between. DNA of the CDR3: TGTGCCAGCGGGGACGGTGCTCAGTCGTCCCAGTACTTC. Residues: CASGDGAQSSQYF.

The chain uses TRBV5-4 and TRBJ1-2, with TRBD1 matching 8 bases. Germline CDR1 reads SGHNT; CDR2 reads YYREEE (reference sequence). This CDR3 contains 15 residues. V was pared by 4 bases and J by 5 bases, with 10 bases of the junction left unmatched. CDR3 in amino acids: CASSPYTGGMYGYTF. The CDR3 bases are TGTGCCAGCAGCCCCTATACAGGGGGGATGTATGGCTACACCTTC.

The chain links TRBV10-3 to TRBJ2-1, with TRBD2 identical over 9 bases. The ends lost 3 bases at V and 7 bases at J; junction bases unmatched: 7. The germline gives CDR1 ENHRY, CDR2 SYGVKD. The CDR3 loop spans 15 amino acids. As DNA, the CDR3 is TGTGCCATCAGTGAATTGGCTAGCGGGGAGAATGAGCAGTTCTTC. Amino acids: CAISELASGENEQFF.

The J gene is TRBJ2-2, the V gene TRBV20-1, with 7 bases matching TRBD2. Looked up from germline, CDR1 is DFQATT and CDR2 is SNEGSKA (reference sequence). The CDR3 length is 16 residues. Trimming cost V 1 base and J 0 bases; bases outside gene matches: 5. Here the CDR3 DNA reads TGCAGTGCTAGAGCCCCTAGCGGCTCGAACACCGGGGAGCTGTTTTTT. It is translated as CSARAPSGSNTGELFF.

The rearrangement uses TRBV24-1 and TRBJ2-1; 8 nucleotides align to TRBD1. V dropped 2 bases and J dropped 0; count of bases not matched to a gene: 2. The CDR3 covers 16 residues. Germline V gene data show CDR1 as KGHDR and CDR2 as SFDVKD. The CDR3 sequence is CATSDWDRSSYNEQFF. DNA for the CDR3: TGTGCCACCAGTGATTGGGACAGGAGCTCCTACAATGAGCAGTTCTTC.